The 5 T cell receptor beta chains presented below share a single source sample, sequenced in a study of T cell responses to AZD1222 COVID-19 vaccine. Profiled with immunoSEQ multiplex PCR; TCRdb holds only in-frame clones, not every one. The sample yields about 150,000 clones, over 90% seen once. Sample: peripheral blood, taken 28 days after the second AZD1222 dose. The receptors derive from an adult who received the AZD1222 COVID-19 vaccine.

The rearrangement links TRBV30 to TRBJ1-3; D is uncertain. V gave up 0 bases and J gave up 11 bases, with 23 bases separating them. CDR1 is GTSNPN and CDR2 is SVGIG in the germline V gene (reference sequence). The CDR3 length is 16 residues. CDR3 sequence (DNA): TGTGCCTGGAGTGTCAGAAACCGGCTCGATTCAATACCCATATATTTT. As protein: CAWSVRNRLDSIPIYF.

The J gene is TRBJ2-3, the V gene TRBV28, with D hard to call. Trimming pared 6 bases from V and 3 bases from J, leaving 10 bases between. The CDR3 is 13 residues long. The germline V gene has CDR1 MDHEN and CDR2 SYDVKM. The CDR3 spells CASSFPGTDTQYF. The CDR3 bases are TGTGCCAGCAGCTTCCCCGGGACAGATACGCAGTATTTT. The full variable domain, its missing parts supplied by reference TRBV28 and TRBJ2-3, is DVKVTQSSRYLVKRTGEKVFLECVQDMDHENMFWYRQDPGLGLRLIYFSYDVKMKEKGDIPEGYSVSREKKERFSLILESASTNQTSMYLCASSFPGTDTQYFGPGTRLTVL.

The gene calls are TRBV18 and TRBJ1-1; TRBD1 matches 7 bases. This CDR3 is built from 14 residues. The germline V gene has CDR1 KGHSH and CDR2 LQKENI. Trimming removed 2 bases from V and 7 bases from J; junction bases left unmatched: 7. The CDR3 sequence: CASSPGDREGEAFF. The CDR3 DNA is TGTGCCAGCTCACCAGGCGACAGGGAGGGTGAAGCTTTCTTT.

This clone is a singleton in its sample. The genes are TRBV9 and TRBJ2-2, with TRBD1 identical over 7 bases. The trim removed 2 bases at V and 7 bases at J, leaving 8 bases unmatched. Germline CDR1 and CDR2: SGDLS and YYNGEE. The CDR3 covers 15 residues. Here the CDR3 reads CASSVEGASDGELFF. The CDR3 coding sequence is TGTGCCAGCAGCGTTGAGGGGGCGTCCGACGGGGAGCTGTTTTTT.

The gene calls are TRBV14 and TRBJ1-2; no definite D call. This CDR3 region has 14 residues. Deletions cut 4 bases from V and 0 bases from J, with 9 bases between. Germline values: CDR1 SGHDN, CDR2 FVKESK. CDR3 coding DNA: TGTGCCAGCAGCCCCCCGGCGACTAACTATGGCTACACCTTC. This codes for CASSPPATNYGYTF.